Listed below are T cell receptor beta chains from one sample, sequenced in a study of cytomegalovirus exposure and HLA in healthy donors. Measured with immunoSEQ multiplex PCR; TCRdb has only the in-frame clones, and not every one. The repertoire consists of 60,000 to 90,000 clones, with about 67% occurring once and the leading ten covering less than 8.5%. Material: PBMCs. These receptors were collected from a man aged 40-49 years in good health and CMV-seropositive. Both conserved end residues are part of each CDR3. Each record gives: CDR3 length, D gene, J gene, V gene, clone size, CDR3 protein, CDR3 DNA. The D gene is left open where the match is weak. A row's size may be missing; if present it is once, few, many or a size class.

len: 14
d_gene: TRBD1
j_gene: TRBJ1-2
v_gene: TRBV7-9
abundance: .
CDR3aa: CASSLAPGQAGYTF
CDR3nt: TGTGCCAGCAGCTTAGCGCCGGGACAGGCCGGCTACACCTTC

len: 16
d_gene: .
j_gene: TRBJ2-6
v_gene: TRBV7-6
abundance: .
CDR3aa: CASSYLGGAGANVLTF
CDR3nt: TGTGCCAGCAGCTATCTGGGGGGAGCTGGGGCCAACGTCCTGACTTTC

len: 14
d_gene: TRBD1
j_gene: TRBJ1-1
v_gene: TRBV18
abundance: .
CDR3aa: CASSDRGSFPEAFF
CDR3nt: TGTGCCAGCTCGGACAGGGGTTCTTTCCCTGAAGCTTTCTTT

len: 18
d_gene: TRBD2
j_gene: TRBJ2-1
v_gene: TRBV5-1
abundance: .
CDR3aa: CASSLRPSGSEAYNEQFF
CDR3nt: TGCGCCAGCAGCTTGCGGCCTAGCGGGAGTGAGGCCTACAATGAGCAGTTCTTC

len: 15
d_gene: .
j_gene: TRBJ2-2
v_gene: TRBV5-1
abundance: .
CDR3aa: CASSLIGGNTGELFF
CDR3nt: TGCGCCAGCAGCTTAATCGGCGGGAACACCGGGGAGCTGTTTTTT

len: 14
d_gene: .
j_gene: TRBJ1-1
v_gene: TRBV5-1
abundance: few
CDR3aa: CASSLDTRNTEAFF
CDR3nt: TGCGCCAGCAGCTTGGACACAAGGAACACTGAAGCTTTCTTT

len: 16
d_gene: TRBD2
j_gene: TRBJ2-7
v_gene: TRBV29-1
abundance: .
CDR3aa: CSVEGTPSGKSYEQYF
CDR3nt: TGCAGCGTTGAAGGGACTCCTAGCGGGAAATCCTACGAGCAGTACTTC

len: 15
d_gene: TRBD1
j_gene: TRBJ1-6
v_gene: TRBV2
abundance: few
CDR3aa: CASIAGGANNSPLHF
CDR3nt: TGTGCCAGCATTGCAGGGGGCGCGAATAATTCACCCCTCCACTTT

len: 16
d_gene: TRBD2
j_gene: TRBJ2-2
v_gene: TRBV15
abundance: .
CDR3aa: CATSRSPRERIGELFF
CDR3nt: TGTGCCACCAGCAGATCGCCGCGGGAGCGGATCGGGGAGCTGTTTTTT

len: 15
d_gene: .
j_gene: TRBJ1-5
v_gene: TRBV6-5
abundance: few
CDR3aa: CASSPQSYSNQPQHF
CDR3nt: TGTGCCAGCAGTCCACAGAGCTATAGCAATCAGCCCCAGCATTTT

len: 11
d_gene: .
j_gene: TRBJ1-5
v_gene: TRBV28
abundance: .
CDR3aa: CASRGSQPQHF
CDR3nt: TGTGCCAGCAGGGGGAGTCAGCCCCAGCATTTT

len: 13
d_gene: .
j_gene: TRBJ1-1
v_gene: TRBV19
abundance: large
CDR3aa: CASSIGANTEAFF
CDR3nt: TGTGCCAGTAGTATAGGAGCCAACACTGAAGCTTTCTTT

len: 16
d_gene: .
j_gene: TRBJ1-2
v_gene: TRBV2
abundance: few
CDR3aa: CASSVEGGIANYGYTF
CDR3nt: TGTGCCAGCAGTGTAGAGGGGGGGATAGCTAACTATGGCTACACCTTC

len: 16
d_gene: TRBD1
j_gene: TRBJ2-2
v_gene: TRBV5-1
abundance: few
CDR3aa: CASSSGQTLNTGELFF
CDR3nt: TGCGCCAGCAGCTCGGGACAGACCCTGAACACCGGGGAGCTGTTTTTT

len: 13
d_gene: .
j_gene: TRBJ1-2
v_gene: TRBV5-1
abundance: few
CDR3aa: CASSLEGIDGYTF
CDR3nt: TGCGCCAGCAGCTTGGAGGGGATTGATGGCTACACCTTC

len: 15
d_gene: TRBD1
j_gene: TRBJ1-1
v_gene: TRBV10-3
abundance: .
CDR3aa: CAISQQGAGNTEAFF
CDR3nt: TGTGCCATCAGCCAACAGGGGGCAGGAAACACTGAAGCTTTCTTT

len: 16
d_gene: TRBD1
j_gene: TRBJ1-1
v_gene: TRBV5-4
abundance: .
CDR3aa: CASSLQGAIANTEAFF
CDR3nt: TGTGCCAGCAGCTTACAGGGGGCCATAGCGAACACTGAAGCTTTCTTT

len: 14
d_gene: .
j_gene: TRBJ2-2
v_gene: TRBV7-3
abundance: few
CDR3aa: CASSRGGDTGELFF
CDR3nt: TGTGCCAGCAGCCGTGGAGGAGACACCGGGGAGCTGTTTTTT

len: 15
d_gene: .
j_gene: TRBJ2-2
v_gene: TRBV28
abundance: .
CDR3aa: CASSLLGQLTGELFF
CDR3nt: TGTGCCAGCAGTTTATTGGGCCAACTCACCGGGGAGCTGTTTTTT

len: 14
d_gene: TRBD1
j_gene: TRBJ2-7
v_gene: TRBV7-9
abundance: .
CDR3aa: CASSGGQGLIEQYF
CDR3nt: TGTGCCAGCAGCGGGGGACAGGGCTTGATCGAGCAGTACTTC

len: 14
d_gene: .
j_gene: TRBJ1-2
v_gene: TRBV7-2
abundance: .
CDR3aa: CASSLGPEGYGYTF
CDR3nt: TGTGCCAGCAGCTTAGGGCCAGAGGGCTATGGCTACACCTTC

len: 15
d_gene: TRBD1
j_gene: TRBJ1-4
v_gene: TRBV25-1
abundance: .
CDR3aa: CASSVPTGVNEKLFF
CDR3nt: TGTGCCAGCAGTGTCCCGACAGGGGTTAATGAAAAACTGTTTTTT

len: 14
d_gene: .
j_gene: TRBJ2-1
v_gene: TRBV9
abundance: .
CDR3aa: CASSPGGTQNEQFF
CDR3nt: TGTGCCAGCAGCCCCGGGGGGACACAGAATGAGCAGTTCTTC

len: 12
d_gene: .
j_gene: TRBJ1-2
v_gene: TRBV19
abundance: .
CDR3aa: CASAEAGRGYTF
CDR3nt: TGTGCCAGTGCCGAGGCGGGGCGCGGCTACACCTTC

len: 14
d_gene: TRBD1
j_gene: TRBJ1-3
v_gene: TRBV29-1
abundance: few
CDR3aa: CSAVPGQAGNTIYF
CDR3nt: TGCAGCGCCGTACCTGGACAGGCAGGAAACACCATATATTTT

len: 14
d_gene: .
j_gene: TRBJ1-2
v_gene: TRBV6-5
abundance: .
CDR3aa: CASSRDTLNYGYTF
CDR3nt: TGTGCCAGCAGCCGGGACACGCTGAACTATGGCTACACCTTC

len: 13
d_gene: TRBD1
j_gene: TRBJ1-1
v_gene: TRBV5-1
abundance: .
CDR3aa: CASSREGAAEAFF
CDR3nt: TGCGCCAGCAGCCGCGAGGGGGCCGCTGAAGCTTTCTTT

len: 15
d_gene: .
j_gene: TRBJ2-5
v_gene: TRBV11-2
abundance: .
CDR3aa: CASSVVGGGQETQYF
CDR3nt: TGTGCCAGCAGCGTCGTAGGGGGGGGGCAAGAGACCCAGTACTTC

len: 15
d_gene: .
j_gene: TRBJ2-5
v_gene: TRBV15
abundance: .
CDR3aa: CATSRGASLQETQYF
CDR3nt: TGTGCCACCAGCAGAGGAGCGAGCCTACAAGAGACCCAGTACTTC